A selection of T cell receptor beta chains follows, all from one sample in a study of long-term antiretroviral therapy in people with HIV. Clones were sequenced by immunoSEQ multiplex PCR, and TCRdb holds only the in-frame ones, with some missing. This table holds approximately 29,000 clones, about nine tenths found once. Specimen: unsorted PBMCs, collected more than 5 years after starting antiretroviral therapy. These receptors all stem from a woman between 35 and 50 years old with HIV. The CDR3 runs from the conserved cysteine through the conserved F or W. The order of the fields is D gene, clone size, CDR3 length, J gene, V gene, CDR3 protein, CDR3 DNA. The D gene is left open where the match is weak. Rows may omit the clone size; those that give it use once, few, many or a size class.

.,.,15,TRBJ2-7,TRBV4-1,CASSQLSQGAYEQYF,TGCGCCAGCAGCCAATTGTCCCAGGGCGCCTACGAGCAGTACTTC
.,.,14,TRBJ1-1,TRBV18,CASSLANLNTEAFF,TGTGCCAGCTCGCTAGCAAATTTGAACACTGAAGCTTTCTTT
TRBD1,.,17,TRBJ2-7,TRBV5-6,CASSLYQGALLSYEQYF,TGTGCCAGCAGCTTGTACCAGGGGGCCCTCCTCTCCTACGAGCAGTACTTC
TRBD2,few,14,TRBJ2-1,TRBV6-6,CASRGLAVYNEQFF,TGTGCCAGCAGGGGTCTAGCGGTCTACAATGAGCAGTTCTTC
TRBD1,.,16,TRBJ2-2,TRBV10-1,CASRRPDRRNTGELFF,TGCGCCAGCAGGAGGCCGGACAGGCGTAACACCGGGGAGCTGTTTTTT
.,.,15,TRBJ1-4,TRBV5-6,CASSLESVRNEKLFF,TGTGCCAGCAGCTTGGAGTCAGTTCGAAATGAAAAACTGTTTTTT
.,few,14,TRBJ1-1,TRBV5-6,CASSLAPVGTEAFF,TGTGCCAGCAGCTTGGCCCCCGTCGGCACTGAAGCTTTCTTT
TRBD2,once,14,TRBJ2-7,TRBV6-5,CASRLSGSSYEQYF,TGTGCCAGCAGACTTAGCGGGAGCTCCTACGAGCAGTACTTC
TRBD2,once,15,TRBJ2-1,TRBV30,CAWRWGGRGSNEQFF,TGTGCCTGGAGGTGGGGCGGGAGGGGTTCCAATGAGCAGTTCTTC
.,.,13,TRBJ2-3,TRBV19,CASSIEGSDTQYF,TGTGCCAGTAGTATAGAAGGGTCAGATACGCAGTATTTT
.,few,13,TRBJ2-5,TRBV5-6,CASSSAYQETQYF,TGTGCCAGCAGCTCTGCCTACCAAGAGACCCAGTACTTC
TRBD2,.,13,TRBJ2-5,TRBV6-1,CASSGGGQETQYF,TGTGCCAGCAGTGGGGGGGGGCAAGAGACCCAGTACTTC
TRBD2,.,14,TRBJ2-7,TRBV10-3,CAISEGTSGYEQYF,TGTGCCATCAGTGAGGGGACTAGCGGCTACGAGCAGTACTTC
.,.,13,TRBJ2-1,TRBV27,CASAGPPSNEQFF,TGTGCCAGCGCGGGCCCCCCCAGCAATGAGCAGTTCTTC
.,.,14,TRBJ1-2,TRBV5-4,CASSLANSPYGYTF,TGTGCCAGCAGCTTGGCGAACAGCCCGTATGGCTACACCTTC
.,.,14,TRBJ1-5,TRBV5-5,CASSLAQSNQPQHF,TGTGCCAGCAGCTTGGCCCAGTCCAATCAGCCCCAGCATTTT
.,.,13,TRBJ2-1,TRBV6-5,CASRSRQANEQFF,TGTGCCAGCAGGTCCAGACAGGCCAATGAGCAGTTCTTC
.,.,13,TRBJ1-1,TRBV5-1,CASSLNQNTEAFF,TGCGCCAGCAGCTTAAACCAGAACACTGAAGCTTTCTTT
TRBD1,.,15,TRBJ1-1,TRBV6-4,CASRRQGGVNTEAFF,TGTGCCAGCAGGAGACAGGGCGGGGTGAACACTGAAGCTTTCTTT
.,.,16,TRBJ2-2,TRBV19,CASSMGRVGNTGELFF,TGTGCCAGTAGTATGGGCAGGGTAGGGAACACCGGGGAGCTGTTTTTT
TRBD1,.,14,TRBJ1-2,TRBV6-6,CASRPRGGGNGYTF,TGTGCCAGCAGACCGCGAGGAGGGGGCAATGGCTACACCTTC
.,.,13,TRBJ2-2,TRBV7-8,CASSSDIARELFF,TGTGCCAGCAGCTCCGACATTGCGCGGGAGCTGTTTTTT
TRBD1,.,15,TRBJ1-1,TRBV7-9,CASSPRTGTSTEAFF,TGTGCCAGCAGCCCTCGGACAGGGACTTCCACTGAAGCTTTCTTT
.,.,14,TRBJ2-3,TRBV6-5,CASSLRDSTDTQYF,TGTGCCAGCAGCCTCAGGGATAGCACAGATACGCAGTATTTT
.,once,13,TRBJ1-2,TRBV10-2,CASSEWSEAGYTF,TGCGCCAGCAGTGAGTGGTCAGAAGCGGGCTACACCTTC
TRBD2,.,17,TRBJ2-1,TRBV5-1,CASSLLSISGRDNEQFF,TGCGCCAGCAGCTTGTTATCGATTAGCGGGAGGGACAATGAGCAGTTCTTC
.,.,15,TRBJ1-2,TRBV11-3,CASKKFPGLNYGYTF,TGTGCCAGCAAGAAGTTCCCCGGGTTGAACTATGGCTACACCTTC
.,.,15,TRBJ2-1,TRBV19,CASSIVPETANEQFF,TGTGCCAGTAGTATAGTACCAGAAACTGCCAATGAGCAGTTCTTC
.,.,14,TRBJ2-6,TRBV29-1,CSVEIESGANVLTF,TGCAGCGTTGAGATCGAGTCTGGGGCCAACGTCCTGACTTTC
TRBD1,.,14,TRBJ1-4,TRBV6-5,CASSSRQGKEKLFF,TGTGCCAGCAGTTCCCGACAGGGGAAGGAAAAACTGTTTTTT
.,once,14,TRBJ2-7,TRBV2,CASSENGRGYEQYF,TGTGCCAGCAGTGAGAACGGCAGGGGATACGAGCAGTACTTC
TRBD2,few,17,TRBJ2-7,TRBV5-4,CASSPGLAGGPALEQYF,TGTGCCAGCAGCCCGGGACTAGCGGGGGGGCCAGCGTTGGAGCAGTACTTC
.,.,17,TRBJ2-7,TRBV7-8,CASSFAMTDVSPTEQYF,TGTGCCAGCAGCTTCGCGATGACAGACGTATCTCCTACCGAGCAGTACTTC
.,.,13,TRBJ1-1,TRBV7-9,CASSLGRNTEAFF,TGTGCCAGCAGCTTGGGTCGAAACACTGAAGCTTTCTTT
.,.,14,TRBJ2-3,TRBV6-6,CASSYYDSTDTQYF,TGTGCCAGCAGTTACTACGACAGCACAGATACGCAGTATTTT
TRBD1,.,15,TRBJ2-3,TRBV12-5,CASGVLRDREPTQYF,TGTGCTAGTGGTGTCCTCCGGGACAGGGAGCCGACGCAGTATTTT
.,once,16,TRBJ2-2,TRBV4-1,CASSPLSGGLTGELFF,TGCGCCAGCAGCCCCCTAAGCGGAGGCCTGACCGGGGAGCTGTTTTTT
.,.,12,TRBJ2-3,TRBV9,CASSASTDTQYF,TGTGCCAGCAGCGCCAGCACAGATACGCAGTATTTT
.,.,13,TRBJ1-2,TRBV10-3,CAIEPRENYGYTF,TGTGCCATCGAACCCAGGGAGAACTATGGCTACACCTTC
TRBD2,.,17,TRBJ2-2,TRBV5-1,CASSLGLAGGYTGELFF,TGCGCCAGCAGCTTGGGACTAGCGGGAGGATACACCGGGGAGCTGTTTTTT